These T cell receptor beta chains were read from a single sample in a study of beta chain features in type 1 diabetes. Here immunoSEQ multiplex PCR was the method, and the copy in TCRdb shows in-frame clones only, minus some. The repertoire holds a few hundred thousand clones, 14% to 15% seen once, with about 0.014% in the top ten. The sample consisted of naive CD4+ T cells from blood. The receptors come from a man aged 18 to 29 with type 1 diabetes. Both conserved end residues are part of each CDR3. The order of the fields is CDR3 length, D gene, V gene, clone size, J gene, CDR3 protein, CDR3 DNA. The D gene is left open where the match is weak. Part of the rows lack a size; the others show once, few, many or a class for expanded clones.

>10|.|TRBV2|few|TRBJ2-3
CASSVQWQYF
TGTGCCAGCAGTGTCCAGTGGCAGTATTTT
>14|.|TRBV15|.|TRBJ1-1
CATSRRTPNTEAFF
TGTGCCACCAGCAGAAGGACACCGAACACTGAAGCTTTCTTT
>13|.|TRBV25-1|few|TRBJ2-7
CASKNRVSYEQYF
TGTGCCAGCAAGAACAGGGTGTCCTACGAGCAGTACTTC
>15|TRBD2|TRBV27|.|TRBJ2-3
CASSSGAGGTDTQYF
TGTGCCAGCAGTTCCGGAGCGGGAGGCACAGATACGCAGTATTTT
>18|.|TRBV21-1|.|TRBJ2-7
CASSIVQGLFGLGYEQYF
TGTGCCAGCAGCATTGTCCAGGGGTTATTCGGGCTCGGGTACGAGCAGTACTTC
>17|.|TRBV18|few|TRBJ1-5
CASSPTPGRNSNQPQHF
TGTGCCAGCTCACCGACGCCGGGAAGAAATAGCAATCAGCCCCAGCATTTT
>12|.|TRBV7-6|.|TRBJ2-3
CASSLFSDTQYF
TGTGCCAGCAGCTTGTTCAGTGATACGCAGTATTTT
>14|.|TRBV5-1|few|TRBJ2-3
CASSTDPQGDTQYF
TGCGCCAGCAGCACTGATCCTCAGGGGGATACGCAGTATTTT
>13|.|TRBV28|many|TRBJ2-1
CASSRRSYNEQFF
TGTGCCAGCAGTCGCAGATCCTACAATGAGCAGTTCTTC
>15|TRBD1|TRBV10-3|few|TRBJ2-4
CAISDPRGAKNIQYF
TGTGCCATCAGTGACCCCAGGGGGGCCAAAAACATTCAGTACTTC
>15|TRBD2|TRBV28|.|TRBJ2-1
CASTHSPSGGSEQFF
TGTGCCAGCACCCATTCCCCCAGCGGGGGTAGTGAGCAGTTCTTC
>14|TRBD2|TRBV25-1|.|TRBJ2-5
CANRRGVVKETQYF
TGTGCCAACAGACGGGGGGTTGTAAAAGAGACCCAGTACTTC
>12|.|TRBV29-1|.|TRBJ1-1
CSVSTGDREAFF
TGCAGCGTTTCCACAGGAGATAGAGAAGCTTTCTTT
>14|.|TRBV19|few|TRBJ1-5
CASSIAAVSRAQHF
TGTGCCAGTAGTATAGCCGCAGTTTCACGGGCCCAGCATTTT
>16|TRBD1|TRBV7-2|few|TRBJ2-7
CASSLALMTGDYEQYF
TGTGCCAGCAGCTTAGCGCTAATGACAGGGGACTACGAGCAGTACTTC
>12|.|TRBV25-1|few|TRBJ1-1
CASSGGATEAFF
TGTGCCAGCAGTGGTGGAGCGACTGAAGCTTTCTTT
>12|.|TRBV28|few|TRBJ1-1
CASSLVGYEAFF
TGTGCCAGCAGCCTGGTCGGGTACGAAGCTTTCTTT
>17|TRBD1|TRBV5-1|.|TRBJ2-7
CASSLVPGTGKKDEQYF
TGCGCCAGCAGCTTGGTCCCTGGGACAGGGAAAAAGGACGAGCAGTACTTC
>17|TRBD2|TRBV14|few|TRBJ2-3
CASSALRPAGGTDTQYF
TGTGCCAGCAGCGCCCTCCGGCCAGCGGGGGGCACAGATACGCAGTATTTT
>13|.|TRBV6-5|.|TRBJ2-7
CASSYSYNYEQYF
TGTGCCAGCAGTTACTCATACAACTACGAGCAGTACTTC
>12|.|TRBV29-1|.|TRBJ2-7
CSVEGVSYEQYF
TGCAGCGTTGAGGGAGTCTCCTACGAGCAGTACTTC
>14|TRBD2|TRBV13|.|TRBJ2-4
CASSPIRRENIQYF
TGTGCCAGCAGCCCTATAAGGCGGGAGAACATTCAGTACTTC
>14|.|TRBV29-1|few|TRBJ2-5
CSVDLRGGQETQYF
TGCAGCGTTGATCTGCGGGGAGGACAAGAGACCCAGTACTTC
>16|TRBD2|TRBV30|.|TRBJ2-5
CAWRSYTGTREETQYF
TGTGCCTGGAGGTCTTACACCGGGACTAGAGAAGAGACCCAGTACTTC
>13|TRBD1|TRBV30|.|TRBJ2-5
CAWTGGIGETQYF
TGTGCCTGGACAGGGGGCATAGGAGAGACCCAGTACTTC